This T cell receptor beta chain derives from a study of T cell changes during pregnancy in multiple sclerosis. This clone was seen a handful of times. Assay: immunoSEQ multiplex PCR; the TCRdb copy retains only in-frame clones and omits some. The sample has about 83,000 clones, 90% to 95% seen once; the top ten hold around 1.1%. V was pared by 5 bases and J by 4 bases, with 5 bases of the junction left unmatched. The CDR3 is made up of 15 amino acids. CDR1 is MNHNS and CDR2 is SASEGT in the germline V gene. The rearrangement uses TRBV6-1 and TRBJ2-1, with TRBD2 identical over 10 bases. The source material was peripheral blood, sampled in the second trimester of pregnancy. This TCR came from a female donor with multiple sclerosis, enrolled in a pregnancy study. For the CDR3, the DNA is TGTGCCAGCAGTAAGAGGACTAGCGGATACAATGAGCAGTTCTTC. It encodes CASSKRTSGYNEQFF.